These 30 T cell receptor beta chains originate from one sample sequenced in a study of human T cells and chemical hapten exposure. Time point indicated: healthy volunteer bleed at 2 weeks. Unfractionated whole blood yielded the extracted total RNA. Via MiXCR, TCRdb re-called the RACE reads, giving one row per CDR3 protein. The data contain some 93,000 distinct CDR3 sequences, about 8.7% of them seen just once; the ten biggest clones take up 2.5% to 3%. Sample: whole blood. Receptors were obtained from a female donor in good health. Some clones in this sample may be carry-over from other donors' samples.

This clonotype was counted between two and nine times. The rearrangement uses TRBV12-3 or TRBV12-4 and TRBJ2-1; D remains unclear. The CDR3 is made up of 15 amino acids. V was cut by 5 bases and J by 0 bases, with 11 bases left in between. The CDR3 DNA follows: TGTGCCAGCAGTATGATCGGCAGCTCCTACAATGAGCAGTTCTTC. Its protein is CASSMIGSSYNEQFF.

Only a few counts were recorded for this clonotype. The gene calls are TRBV21-1 and TRBJ1-4; the listed D gene, TRBD1, was not tested against the DNA. TRBV21-1 is a listed pseudogene. This CDR3 has 15 residues. In DNA, the CDR3 is TGTGCCGGCCCCGCCAGGGGGCCAACTAATGAAAAACTGTTTTTT. Translating gives CAGPARGPTNEKLFF.

V gene TRBV15 combines with J gene TRBJ2-7; possible D gene TRBD2, 5 bases. This CDR3 is 13 amino acids long. Germline V gene sequence: CDR1 LNHNV, CDR2 YYDKDF (reference sequence). V was trimmed by 0 bases and J by 7 bases, leaving 10 bases between them. The CDR3 loop is CATSRDMRGEQYF. The CDR3 DNA reads as TGTGCCACCAGCAGAGATATGCGCGGGGAGCAGTACTTC.

This clonotype came up many times. The chain has TRBV7-9 and TRBJ2-7, with 9 bases fitting TRBD1. Germline CDR1 SEHNR, CDR2 FQNEAQ (reference sequence). V gave up 1 base and J gave up 4 bases; unmatched junction bases: 5. The CDR3 has 15 residues. CDR3 region: CASSLEAGTGYEQYF. The DNA for the CDR3 is TGTGCCAGCAGCTTAGAGGCCGGGACAGGGTACGAGCAGTACTTC. Based on the CDR3 plus reference TRBV7-9 and TRBJ2-7, the full variable domain is DTGVSQNPRHKITKRGQNVTFRCDPISEHNRLYWYRQTLGQGPEFLTYFQNEAQLEKSRLLSDRFSAERPKGSFSTLEIQRTEQGDSAMYLCASSLEAGTGYEQYFGPGTRLTVT.

V is TRBV7-2 and J is TRBJ1-1; D is unclear. This CDR3 region has 13 residues. Trimming stripped 4 bases from V and 2 bases from J, with 8 bases between. Germline assignment: CDR1 SGHTA and CDR2 FQGNSA. The CDR3 DNA follows: TGTGCCAGCAGCTACCCAGTAAACACTGAAGCTTTCTTT. Its protein is CASSYPVNTEAFF.

This clonotype came up many times. V is TRBV29-1 and J is TRBJ2-1; TRBD2 aligns across 14 bases. This CDR3 has 17 amino acids. Germline-derived CDR1 and CDR2 are SQVTM and ANQGSEA. J gave up 1 base and V 6 bases, and 8 bases lay outside the gene matches. CDR3 amino acids: CSVEGLAGEESYNEQFF. CDR3 DNA sequence: TGCAGCGTCGAGGGACTAGCGGGAGAGGAGTCCTACAATGAGCAGTTCTTC.

This clonotype was recorded at least ten times. The chain employs TRBV10-2 and TRBJ1-1, with D uncertain. The CDR3 has 10 residues. The germline V gene encodes CDR1 WSHSY and CDR2 SAAADI. The V end was cut by 8 bases, the J end by 6 bases, with 7 bases between. The chain's CDR3 is CASGSPEAFF. Written as DNA, the CDR3 is TGCGCCAGCGGGTCCCCTGAAGCTTTCTTT.

This clonotype was recorded many times. The chain uses TRBV20-1 and TRBJ2-7; 7 nucleotides match TRBD2. Per the germline V gene, CDR1 is DFQATT and CDR2 is SNEGSKA (reference sequence). The CDR3 has 13 amino acids. The J segment lost 5 bases and the V segment lost 1 base, leaving 5 bases of the junction unmatched. Written as DNA, the CDR3 is TGCAGTGCTAGAGGCGGGAGAATCGACGAGCAGTACTTC. Translating it yields CSARGGRIDEQYF.

This clonotype was recorded a few times. The gene calls are TRBV13 and TRBJ2-7; the D gene could be TRBD1 or TRBD2 (6 bases each). The CDR3 is 17 residues long. V was pared by 5 bases and J by 0 bases, with 20 bases between. Germline CDR1 PRHDT, CDR2 FYEKMQ (reference sequence). The CDR3 DNA is TGTGCCAGCAGCCCGACACGGGGGCACAGTGGCTCCTACGAGCAGTACTTC. Its protein product is CASSPTRGHSGSYEQYF. The full variable domain, in which reference TRBV13 and TRBJ2-7 provide the parts outside the CDR3, is AAGVIQSPRHLIKEKRETATLKCYPIPRHDTVYWYQQGPGQDPQFLISFYEKMQSDKGSIPDRFSAQQFSDYHSELNMSSLELGDSALYFCASSPTRGHSGSYEQYFGPGTRLTVT.

V usage is TRBV27 and J usage is TRBJ2-3, with 9 positions matching TRBD1. The J call may be mistaken, given a closer DNA end match to TRBJ1-5. The germline CDR1 and CDR2 sequences are MNHEY and SMNVEV (reference sequence). This CDR3 spans 15 amino acids. CDR3 sequence reads: CASSPQGAGADTQHF. The DNA of the CDR3 is TGTGCCAGCAGTCCACAGGGGGCGGGGGCAGATACGCAGCATTTT.

Only a few counts were recorded for this clonotype. The chain recombines TRBV20-1 with TRBJ2-7; TRBD2 matches at 8 bases. CDR1 is DFQATT and CDR2 is SNEGSKA in the germline V gene (reference sequence). With 6 bases clipped from V and 4 bases from J, the junction kept 8 bases outside the gene matches. There are 13 residues in the CDR3. The CDR3 DNA follows: TGCAGTGCGTCTGGCGGGAGGCTGTACGAGCAGTACTTC. Translated: CSASGGRLYEQYF.

This clonotype has a count of ten or more. The chain uses TRBV6-2 or TRBV6-3 and TRBJ2-7; D is uncertain. Germline CDR1 MNHEY, CDR2 SVGEGT. V lost 6 bases and J lost 4, with 10 bases in between. The CDR3 loop spans 12 amino acids. The CDR3: CASSYPGYEQYF. Here the CDR3 DNA reads TGTGCCAGCAGCTACCCGGGTTACGAGCAGTACTTC.

This clonotype was observed a few times. The V call is TRBV20-1, the J call TRBJ2-5, with 8 bases aligning to TRBD1. This CDR3 is 12 amino acids long. The V segment lost 3 bases and the J segment 4 bases; nucleotides outside the gene matches: 1. Germline lookup yields CDR1 DFQATT and CDR2 SNEGSKA (reference sequence). CDR3 sequence (DNA): TGCAGTGCTAGCGACAGGGGAGAGACCCAGTACTTC. Protein: CSASDRGETQYF.

This clonotype has only a few counts. The chain uses TRBV7-6 and TRBJ2-7; no firm D call. Germline V gene sequence: CDR1 SGHVS, CDR2 FNYEAQ. The CDR3 totals 14 residues. The V gene lost 0 bases and the J gene lost 2 bases, with 8 bases spanning the gap. CDR3: CASSLASVPYEQYF. The CDR3 DNA is TGTGCCAGCAGCTTAGCGAGTGTTCCCTACGAGCAGTACTTC.

The J gene is TRBJ1-2, the V gene TRBV5-4; 8 positions agree with TRBD1. The V and J ends lost 4 bases and 8 bases, in that order; junction bases with no gene match: 10. The CDR3 runs 14 residues. Germline CDR1 is SGHNT and CDR2 is YYREEE (reference sequence). The DNA of the CDR3 is TGTGCCAGCAGCGGCGGACAGGGAACGAGCGGCTACACCTTC. Protein product: CASSGGQGTSGYTF. Looking up the rest from reference TRBV5-4 and TRBJ1-2 gives the full variable domain: ETGVTQSPTHLIKTRGQQVTLRCSSQSGHNTVSWYQQALGQGPQFIFQYYREEENGRGNFPPRFSGLQFPNYSSELNVNALELDDSALYLCASSGGQGTSGYTFGSGTRLTVV.

This clonotype was counted many times. The rearrangement joins TRBV10-3 to TRBJ2-1; D not resolved. The CDR3 runs to 12 residues. Germline lookup yields CDR1 ENHRY and CDR2 SYGVKD. Trimming cost V 3 bases and J 6 bases, with 6 bases left between them. The CDR3 nucleotides read TGTGCCATCAGTGAAGGGTTCAATGAGCAGTTCTTC. Protein: CAISEGFNEQFF.

This chain connects TRBV7-9 to TRBJ2-2; TRBD2 matches at 16 bases. J was trimmed by 4 bases and V by 5 bases; bases with no gene match: 7. The CDR3 totals 18 residues. CDR1 is SEHNR and CDR2 is FQNEAQ in the germline V gene (reference sequence). The CDR3 spells CASSHPGLAGGVTGELFF. The CDR3 DNA is TGTGCCAGCAGCCATCCGGGACTAGCGGGAGGGGTCACCGGGGAGCTGTTTTTT.

The chain joins TRBV28 to TRBJ2-1, with TRBD1 identical over 7 bases. With 1 base clipped from V and 9 bases from J, the junction kept 6 bases outside the gene matches. CDR1 and CDR2 from the germline V gene are MDHEN and SYDVKM. The CDR3 sequence is 14 residues long. The CDR3 nucleotides are TGTGCCAGCAGTTTATTAAAGGGGGCAGGTGAGCAGTTCTTC. Residues: CASSLLKGAGEQFF.

This clonotype was recorded a few times. This chain connects TRBV28 to TRBJ1-2; a weak D match, TRBD1 (5 bases). The CDR3 sequence is 14 residues long. Germline assignment: CDR1 MDHEN and CDR2 SYDVKM. V was trimmed by 7 bases and J by 2 bases, leaving 14 bases between them. The CDR3 loop is CASMAGTENYGYTF. Here the CDR3 DNA reads TGTGCCAGCATGGCCGGGACGGAAAACTATGGCTACACCTTC.

This clonotype showed up just a few times. This chain uses TRBV7-9 with TRBJ2-1; 9 bases match TRBD1. The CDR3 extends over 15 amino acids. The germline CDR1 and CDR2 sequences are SEHNR and FQNEAQ (reference sequence). Trimming removed 3 bases from V and 5 bases from J; junction bases left unmatched: 5. The CDR3 here is CASSFSQGADNEQFF. The CDR3 nucleotides are TGTGCCAGCAGCTTCTCACAGGGGGCCGACAATGAGCAGTTCTTC.

In this sample, this clonotype turned up a few times. The chain couples TRBV28 to TRBJ1-1, with D unclear. The V end was cut by 2 bases, the J end by 0 bases, with 7 bases between. CDR1 is MDHEN, CDR2 SYDVKM, per germline. The CDR3 extends over 14 amino acids. The CDR3 sequence is CASSLAELNTEAFF. DNA for the CDR3: TGTGCCAGCAGTTTAGCAGAGCTGAACACTGAAGCTTTCTTT. The whole variable domain, filled in from reference TRBV28 and TRBJ1-1, reads DVKVTQSSRYLVKRTGEKVFLECVQDMDHENMFWYRQDPGLGLRLIYFSYDVKMKEKGDIPEGYSVSREKKERFSLILESASTNQTSMYLCASSLAELNTEAFFGQGTRLTVV.

In this sample, this clonotype turned up many times. The gene calls are TRBV28 and TRBJ2-3, with D unresolved. Germline loops: CDR1 MDHEN, CDR2 SYDVKM. V was clipped by 6 bases and J by 4 bases, with 14 bases between them. There are 14 residues in the CDR3. CDR3 sequence (DNA): TGTGCCAGCAGCCCAGAGTGGGTTGCAGATACGCAGTATTTT. Translation: CASSPEWVADTQYF.

This clonotype showed up just a few times. CDR3 DNA sequence: TGTGCCAGCAGTTCCCCTAGCGGAGAGACCCAGTACTTC. Amino acids: CASSSPSGETQYF. The rearrangement joins TRBV28 to TRBJ2-5, with 7 bases lining up with TRBD2. V dropped 4 bases and J dropped 4; count of bases not matched to a gene: 3. CDR1 MDHEN and CDR2 SYDVKM come from the germline V gene. There are 13 residues in the CDR3.

The sample holds many counts of this clonotype. The J gene is TRBJ1-1, the V gene TRBV20-1, with D possibly TRBD1 on 6 matching bases. V shed 0 bases and J shed 5 bases, with 16 bases lying between them. Germline V gene sequence: CDR1 DFQATT, CDR2 SNEGSKA (reference sequence). This CDR3 comprises 15 residues. CDR3 protein: CSARDDGGRETEAFF. CDR3 in DNA: TGCAGTGCTAGAGATGACGGGGGGCGGGAGACTGAAGCTTTCTTT.

The CDR3 DNA reads as TGTGCCAGCAGCTCGACCGGATCGACAGGCCTTCCCTATGGCTACACCTTC. As protein: CASSSTGSTGLPYGYTF. The rearrangement uses TRBV7-9 and TRBJ1-2; a weak D match, TRBD1 (6 bases). This CDR3 is built from 17 residues. Germline V gene data show CDR1 as SEHNR and CDR2 as FQNEAQ (reference sequence). The germline V and J ends were trimmed by 4 bases and 4 bases, with 22 bases remaining between them.

The chain joins TRBV5-6 to TRBJ1-6; maybe TRBD1 (5 bases). The V and J ends lost 4 bases and 5 bases respectively, with 10 bases between them. The CDR3 is 14 amino acids. The V gene's germline CDR1 is SGHDT and CDR2 YYEEEE. The CDR3 sequence: CASSRDRNNSPLHF. The CDR3 nucleotides are TGTGCCAGCAGCCGGGACCGAAATAATTCACCCCTCCACTTT.

This clonotype was counted many times. V usage is TRBV7-9 and J usage is TRBJ2-6, with D perhaps TRBD1 or TRBD2 (5 bases each). Germline-derived CDR1 and CDR2 are SEHNR and FQNEAQ (reference sequence). V dropped 4 bases and J dropped 4 bases, with 11 bases sitting between them. CDR3 size: 15 residues. In DNA, the CDR3 is TGTGCCAGCAGCTCAGGGCGACTAGGGGCCAACGTCCTGACTTTC. As protein: CASSSGRLGANVLTF.

The chain combines TRBV7-8 with TRBJ2-3; the D is unclear. Germline assignment: CDR1 SGHVS and CDR2 FQNEAQ. V was pared by 2 bases and J by 1 base, with 10 bases between. The CDR3 spans 15 residues. CDR3 in DNA: TGTGCCAGCAGCTTAATTGACTTCGGCACAGATACGCAGTATTTT. It encodes CASSLIDFGTDTQYF.

V and J are TRBV9 and TRBJ1-5; TRBD1 might be the D (6 bases). This CDR3 has 15 residues. The V gene lost 0 bases and the J gene lost 4 bases, with 11 bases spanning the gap. Looked up from germline, CDR1 is SGDLS and CDR2 is YYNGEE. The CDR3 loop is CASSVGGAGNQPQHF. CDR3 nucleotide sequence: TGTGCCAGCAGCGTAGGGGGGGCTGGGAATCAGCCCCAGCATTTT.

The chain couples TRBV7-3 to TRBJ2-5; 10 bases match TRBD2. Germline CDR1 reads SGHTA; CDR2 reads FQGTGA. CDR3 length: 16 residues. The trim removed 1 base at V and 5 bases at J, leaving 7 bases unmatched. The CDR3 DNA reads TGTGCCAGCAGCTTAAAGGCTAGCGGGAGAGGCGAGACCCAGTACTTC. Its translation: CASSLKASGRGETQYF.